This entry lists 10 T cell receptor beta chains sequenced from one sample in a study of blood T cell repertoires in COVID-19. TCRdb's table, derived via immunoSEQ multiplex PCR, lists solely in-frame clones and lacks some. This sample has 310,000 or so clones, with roughly 90% found just once. The sequenced sample was peripheral blood. These receptors were taken from a woman aged 30 to 39 with COVID-19, enrolled during active disease.

This rearrangement joins TRBV7-2 to TRBJ2-3; 9 bases align to TRBD1. CDR3 length equals 14 residues. J was trimmed by 4 bases and V by 2 bases; bases with no gene match: 1. Germline V CDR1 and CDR2: SGHTA, FQGNSA. The CDR3 is CASSLRQGADTQYF. Written as DNA, the CDR3 is TGTGCCAGCAGCTTACGACAGGGGGCAGATACGCAGTATTTT.

The chain joins TRBV29-1 to TRBJ1-1, with a weak D call TRBD1 (5 bases). Germline loops: CDR1 SQVTM, CDR2 ANQGSEA. The ends were cut back, 6 bases at V and 4 bases at J, with 15 bases in the middle. The CDR3 contains 13 residues. CDR3 region: CSVLITGATEAFF. CDR3 DNA: TGCAGCGTCCTTATAACAGGTGCCACTGAAGCTTTCTTT. Full variable domain (rest looked up from reference TRBV29-1 and TRBJ1-1): SAVISQKPSRDICQRGTSLTIQCQVDSQVTMMFWYRQQPGQSLTLIATANQGSEATYESGFVIDKFPISRPNLTFSTLTVSNMSPEDSSIYLCSVLITGATEAFFGQGTRLTVV.

The chain has TRBV11-2 and TRBJ2-7; D might be TRBD1 (6 bases). The length of the CDR3 is 14 residues. Looked up from germline, CDR1 is SGHAT and CDR2 is FQNNGV. With 4 bases removed from V and 3 bases from J, the gap between germline ends came to 13 bases. The chain's CDR3 is CASSSWTDVYEQYF. In nucleotides, the CDR3 is TGTGCCAGCAGCTCCTGGACAGATGTCTACGAGCAGTACTTC.

This clone was recorded once. The chain has TRBV19 and TRBJ1-5, with a tentative D call TRBD1 (6 bases). Germline CDR1 is LNHDA and CDR2 is SQIVND (reference sequence). The CDR3 is 17 amino acids. The ends were cut back, 5 bases at V and 0 bases at J, with 17 bases in the middle. This chain's CDR3 is CASSRGLTGNSNQPQHF. Here the CDR3 DNA reads TGTGCCAGTAGTCGGGGATTGACAGGAAATAGCAATCAGCCCCAGCATTTT.

V is TRBV6-5 and J is TRBJ1-1; D perhaps matches TRBD1 (6 bases). This CDR3 comprises 15 residues. Germline V CDR1 and CDR2: MNHEY, SVGAGI. Between the trimmed V and J ends, which lost 7 bases and 0 bases, there was a span of 15 bases. In DNA, the CDR3 is TGTGCCAGCAAGGCAGGGGACCTCTTGAACACTGAAGCTTTCTTT. This gives the protein CASKAGDLLNTEAFF.

The chain employs TRBV25-1 and TRBJ1-6; TRBD1 might be the D (6 bases). The CDR3 runs 14 residues. In germline, CDR1 is MGHDK, CDR2 SYGVNS. V lost 8 bases to trimming and J lost 6 bases, with 14 bases between them. The DNA of the CDR3 is TGTGCCAGCCGCCAGGACAGTTTTAATTCACCCCTCCACTTT. It specifies CASRQDSFNSPLHF.

This clone has just one count. V and J are TRBV7-2 and TRBJ2-1, with 11 bases aligning to TRBD2. Germline CDR1 is SGHTA and CDR2 is FQGNSA. V was clipped by 5 bases and J by 6 bases; unmatched bases: 15. CDR3 length: 18 amino acids. CDR3 DNA sequence: TGTGCCAGCAGCGCAAGACTAGCGGGAATGCGGGGGACCAATGAGCAGTTCTTC. This sequence encodes CASSARLAGMRGTNEQFF.

This chain links TRBV9 with TRBJ2-2; D is unresolved. Trimming removed 0 bases from V and 11 bases from J, with 8 bases in between. Germline assignment: CDR1 SGDLS and CDR2 YYNGEE. This CDR3 is 12 amino acids long. DNA of the CDR3: TGTGCCAGCAGCGTAGTGGCTAGTGAGCTGTTTTTT. It translates to CASSVVASELFF.

The CDR3 protein is CASSSRGADEKLFF. The DNA for the CDR3 is TGTGCCAGCAGTAGCAGGGGAGCCGATGAAAAACTGTTTTTT. This chain uses TRBV27 with TRBJ1-4; perhaps TRBD1 as D (6 bases). V gave up 5 bases and J gave up 6 bases, with 13 bases separating them. The germline CDR1 and CDR2 sequences are MNHEY and SMNVEV (reference sequence). The CDR3 spans 14 residues.

This rearrangement joins TRBV7-9 to TRBJ1-1, with unresolved D. CDR3 size: 16 residues. Germline CDR1 reads SEHNR; CDR2 reads FQNEAQ (reference sequence). V dropped 0 bases and J dropped 0 bases, with 11 bases sitting between them. CDR3: CASSLALGQMNTEAFF. For the CDR3, the DNA is TGTGCCAGCAGCTTAGCGCTAGGCCAGATGAACACTGAAGCTTTCTTT.